Detailed here is one T cell receptor beta chain. This clonotype was recorded many times. Its cognate antigen has yet to be identified. No quality values exist for individual bases; no much larger clone is one base distant. TCR cDNA was synthesized by 5'RACE template switching, which introduced a universal primer site and unique molecular identifiers. Priming for cDNA synthesis came from both the TCR alpha and TCR beta constant segments. Two PCR steps were used to amplify libraries, with sample barcodes and sequencing adapters being added in the second step. Libraries were sequenced on Illumina HiSeq 2500 (2x100 bp) or NovaSeq (2x150 bp). The published analysis was carried out like this. MIGEC was used to demultiplex reads and collapse the reads into UMI consensus sequences, and MiXCR was used for V(D)J alignment. Clonotypes responding to the vaccine were identified with edgeR on replicate PBMC samples, with the criteria of FDR below 0.01 and a log2 fold change above 5 up to day 15. CD4 or CD8 identity was assigned to each bulk clonotype according to whether the clonotype was present at higher abundance in the sequenced CD4 repertoire or the sequenced CD8 repertoire. The public reads were reanalyzed by TCRdb: fastp trimming at Q25, MiXCR alignment, in-frame beta chains only. Entries are consolidated by CDR3 protein sequence, retaining the most common genes and DNA. These V and J calls derive from TCRdb rather than the authors' analysis. The sample table contains tens of thousands of distinct CDR3 sequences; only one count was recorded for around 4.3% of them. The top ten clones comprise 45% to 50% of the sample.

The germline V gene (reference sequence) gives CDR1 as DFQATT and CDR2 as SNEGSKA. Trimming takes 5 bases from V and 7 bases from J, and the germline ends sit 17 bases apart. The CDR3 spans 14 residues, from the cysteine through the phenylalanine. Of the read, only the CDR3 DNA is kept; its 42 bases are in frame from base 1. The entry originates in a study of T cells after yellow fever vaccination (dated 2019 in TCRdb). Concerning the study at large: The SMART-Seq v4 Ultra Low Input RNA kit was used to prepare libraries from fractions with low cell numbers. Blood samples were taken at several timepoints before and after primary and secondary immunization, and bulk PBMC replicates and cell subsets were isolated. To follow T-cell clones before and after both primary and booster YFV17D yellow fever vaccination, bulk TCR alpha and beta repertoires underwent longitudinal sequencing. Two healthy male donors, one aged 18 to 29 and one aged 30 to 39 years, were included in the cohort. Results and caveats for the whole study, not just this receptor: Most clones expanded after primary vaccination were re-detected after the booster (almost 98% of CD4 and 88% of CD8), suggesting broad memory maintenance. Because abundant contaminating clonotypes from the bulk population could be contained in FACS-sorted repertoires, computational filtering was required. Only two donors were included in the study, so the extent to which the findings can be generalized is limited. Compared with the primary T-cell response, the secondary T-cell response was weaker but faster, peaking on day 5 rather than day 15. A small fraction of clonotypes appeared in both the CD4 and CD8 compartments, likely as a result of convergent recombination.

This specimen's treatment or condition label, per the study, means: live attenuated yellow fever vaccine strain. PBMCs were isolated from peripheral blood using a standard Ficoll-Paque protocol. Dynabeads CD4 and CD8 positive selection kits were used to isolate CD4 and CD8 T-cell fractions. TriZol was used to extract RNA from bulk PBMCs, CD4 and CD8 fractions, and dextramer-positive and dextramer-negative fractions. The receptor's source is a man in his thirties or forties who received the YFV17D yellow fever vaccine. The chain is encoded by TRBV20-1 joined to TRBJ2-2; a tentative D call is TRBD2 (5 bases match). The sample here was CD8+ T cells sorted from PBMCs, taken 5 days after the yellow fever booster vaccination. The DNA sequence is TGCAGTGCTCCAAACCCTGACCGGGACGGGGAGCTGTTTTTT. Its protein is CSAPNPDRDGELFF.